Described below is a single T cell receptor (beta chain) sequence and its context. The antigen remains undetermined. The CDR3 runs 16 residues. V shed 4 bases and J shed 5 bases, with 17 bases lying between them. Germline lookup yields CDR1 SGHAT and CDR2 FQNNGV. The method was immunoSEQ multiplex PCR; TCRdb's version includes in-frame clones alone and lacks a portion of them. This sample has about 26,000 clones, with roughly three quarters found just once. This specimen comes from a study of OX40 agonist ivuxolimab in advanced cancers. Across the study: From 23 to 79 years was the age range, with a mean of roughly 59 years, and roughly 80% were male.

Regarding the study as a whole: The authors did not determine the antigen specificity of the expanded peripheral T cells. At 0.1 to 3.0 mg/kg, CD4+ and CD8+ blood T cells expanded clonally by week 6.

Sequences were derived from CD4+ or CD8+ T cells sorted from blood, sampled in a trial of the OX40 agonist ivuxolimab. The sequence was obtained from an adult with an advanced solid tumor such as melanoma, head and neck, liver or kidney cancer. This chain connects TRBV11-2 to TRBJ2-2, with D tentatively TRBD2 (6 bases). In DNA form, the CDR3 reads TGTGCCAGCAGCTACGCACTAGCACGAGGGACCGGGGAGCTGTTTTTT. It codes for CASSYALARGTGELFF.